This T cell receptor beta chain emerged from a study of blood T cell repertoires in COVID-19. Looking at the study overall: Samples representing acute and convalescent COVID-19 were sourced from the United States, Italy and Spain. Sources were T cells, B-cell-depleted T cells, or PBMCs; the material itself was cDNA or gDNA.

As handled by the study authors: It was from reference gene primer amplification that nucleated cell counts were estimated. Clones were read by immunoSEQ multiplex PCR, and TCRdb kept only the in-frame ones, dropping some. V and J calls and clone size are given by that table; D and trimming were obtained from the DNA. The sample has more than 250,000 clones, around 90% seen once. Seattle cases were enrolled at active infection and followed longitudinally. The CDR3 loop spans 16 amino acids. The V and J ends lost 3 bases and 0 bases, in that order; junction bases with no gene match: 5. Germline lookup yields CDR1 SNHLY and CDR2 FYNNEI.

The sequence derives from a woman between 50 and 59 years old with COVID-19, enrolled during active disease. The chain employs TRBV2 and TRBJ1-1, with TRBD1 matching over 9 bases. Material for sequencing was peripheral blood. The CDR3 DNA sequence: TGTGCCAGCAGTGAGAGGACAGGGGCCCTGAACACTGAAGCTTTCTTT. As protein: CASSERTGALNTEAFF.